These 27 T cell receptor beta chains share one sample of origin, sequenced in a study of T-cell memory formation after mild COVID-19. TCRdb fed the 5' RACE reads into MiXCR, producing one record per CDR3 protein. The data contain more than 300,000 distinct CDR3 sequences, around 20% of them seen just once; the ten biggest clones take up about 21%. Sequencing was performed on PBMCs or a T cell subset sorted from them (not recorded which). The receptors stem from a man between 18 and 35 years old who had mild COVID-19 (a few samples of this study predate the infection). Cell type and time point are not known.

This clonotype was seen a handful of times. The rearrangement joins TRBV2 to TRBJ2-2; tentative D call: TRBD1 (5 bases). CDR3 size: 14 residues. V lost 8 bases and J lost 2, with 12 bases in between. The germline V gene encodes CDR1 SNHLY and CDR2 FYNNEI. CDR3 protein: CASGHRTNTGELFF. The DNA for the CDR3 is TGTGCCAGCGGTCACAGGACAAACACCGGGGAGCTGTTTTTT.

The CDR3 bases are TGTGCCAGCAGTTTTCAGGGACTAAAACTGTTTTTT. It specifies CASSFQGLKLFF. The chain employs TRBV12-3 or TRBV12-4 and TRBJ1-4, with a possible D match to TRBD1 (5 bases). The ends were cut back, 3 bases at V and 10 bases at J, with 9 bases in the middle. The CDR3 is 12 residues long.

The chain couples TRBV13 to TRBJ1-1; D gene ambiguous. The germline CDR1 and CDR2 sequences are PRHDT and FYEKMQ (reference sequence). V gave up 4 bases and J gave up 13 bases, with 22 bases separating them. This CDR3 is 14 amino acids long. CDR3 nucleotides: TGTGCCAGCAGCTCCTCCGAGACCCTAAGCGGGGTTTTCTTT. This translates into CASSSSETLSGVFF. The variable domain in full, completed from reference TRBV13 and TRBJ1-1, reads AAGVIQSPRHLIKEKRETATLKCYPIPRHDTVYWYQQGPGQDPQFLISFYEKMQSDKGSIPDRFSAQQFSDYHSELNMSSLELGDSALYFCASSSSETLSGVFFGQGTRLTVV.

The gene calls are TRBV5-1 and TRBJ2-7; D is possibly TRBD2 (6 bases). V lost 4 bases and J 6 bases, leaving 17 bases between the germline ends. The CDR3 covers 14 residues. From germline, CDR1 is SGHRS and CDR2 YFSETQ. CDR3 coding DNA: TGCGCCAGCAGCCCCGGACTGGGGAGGATCGAGCAGTACGTC. This codes for CASSPGLGRIEQYV.

The chain has TRBV12-3 or TRBV12-4 and TRBJ2-3; a possible D gene is TRBD1 (5 bases). The CDR3 covers 16 residues. With 5 bases removed from V and 0 bases from J, the gap between germline ends came to 15 bases. The CDR3 DNA sequence: TGTGCCAGCAGTCAATTCTACAGGCTTAGCACAGATACGCAGTATTTT. This codes for CASSQFYRLSTDTQYF.

The CDR3 DNA follows: TGTGCCAGCAGCCGTACTAGCGGTTCTTCGGATACGCAGTATTTT. Encoded protein: CASSRTSGSSDTQYF. V gene TRBV7-6 combines with J gene TRBJ2-3; the match to TRBD2 covers 8 bases. With 5 bases clipped from V and 6 bases from J, the junction kept 10 bases outside the gene matches. Germline lookup yields CDR1 SGHVS and CDR2 FNYEAQ. The CDR3 loop spans 15 amino acids. Together with reference TRBV7-6 and TRBJ2-3, the CDR3 gives the full variable domain: GAGVSQSPRYKVTKRGQDVALRCDPISGHVSLYWYRQALGQGPEFLTYFNYEAQQDKSGLPNDRFSAERPEGSISTLTIQRTEQRDSAMYRCASSRTSGSSDTQYFGPGTRLTVL.

V usage is TRBV10-3 and J usage is TRBJ2-1, with 7 bases identical to TRBD2. In germline, CDR1 is ENHRY, CDR2 SYGVKD. The CDR3 sequence is 10 residues long. V was pared by 8 bases and J by 10 bases, with 2 bases of the junction left unmatched. CDR3 DNA sequence: TGTGCCATCGGGGAGGGGGAGCAGTTCTTC. This translates into CAIGEGEQFF.

The gene calls are TRBV27 and TRBJ2-2; D possibly corresponds to TRBD2 (6 bases). The CDR3 loop spans 13 amino acids. Germline V gene data show CDR1 as MNHEY and CDR2 as SMNVEV (reference sequence). V was pared by 6 bases and J by 6 bases, with 11 bases between. The CDR3 DNA reads TGTGCCAGCAGAGGAGGGGTAGCCGGGGAGCTGTTTTTT. It specifies CASRGGVAGELFF.

The V gene is TRBV3-2, the J gene TRBJ2-1; the DNA was not compared with TRBD2, the D call given in the table. TRBV3-2 is designated a pseudogene. The CDR3 runs to 16 residues. CDR3 protein: CASSQGTSRGGNEQFF. Written as DNA, the CDR3 is TGTGCCAGCAGCCAGGGGACTAGCCGGGGAGGGAATGAGCAGTTCTTC.

This clonotype turned up a few times. This chain connects TRBV15 to TRBJ2-5; tentative D call: TRBD2 (7 bases). This CDR3 region has 16 residues. Between the trimmed V and J ends, which lost 6 bases and 0 bases, there was a span of 17 bases. Germline V gene sequence: CDR1 LNHNV, CDR2 YYDKDF (reference sequence). CDR3 DNA: TGTGCCACCAGAGCCCCGGGGGGCGGGTACCAAGAGACCCAGTACTTC. Translating gives CATRAPGGGYQETQYF.

The chain joins TRBV25-1 to TRBJ1-5; D is uncertain. Trimming took off 0 bases at V and 4 bases at J, with 7 bases between the two ends. Germline CDR1 reads MGHDK; CDR2 reads SYGVNS. This CDR3 contains 14 residues. CDR3 DNA: TGTGCCAGCAGTGAATACGTAGAAAATCAGCCCCAGCATTTT. Its protein product is CASSEYVENQPQHF.

This clonotype was seen a few times. The gene calls are TRBV14 and TRBJ2-7; tentatively, D is TRBD2 (5 bases). CDR3 size: 13 residues. Germline V gene data show CDR1 as SGHDN and CDR2 as FVKESK. V shed 1 base and J shed 6 bases, with 10 bases lying between them. CDR3 DNA sequence: TGTGCCAGCAGCCAAGCCGGTGGGAGCGAGCAGTACTTC. The encoded protein is CASSQAGGSEQYF.

In its sample, this clonotype was seen a few times. This rearrangement joins TRBV7-2 to TRBJ2-4, with D perhaps TRBD1 or TRBD2 (5 bases each). This CDR3 region has 12 residues. Germline assignment: CDR1 SGHTA and CDR2 FQGNSA. V was clipped by 5 bases and J by 8 bases, with 10 bases between them. The CDR3 nucleotides read TGTGCCAGCAGCCCGGGGACGGACATTCAGTACTTC. Residues: CASSPGTDIQYF.

This chain connects TRBV6-5 to TRBJ2-5; D remains ambiguous. V was cut by 5 bases and J by 4 bases, with 8 bases left in between. This CDR3 contains 12 residues. Germline CDR1 is MNHEY and CDR2 is SVGAGI. CDR3: CASSQTPETQYF. In nucleotides, the CDR3 is TGTGCCAGCAGTCAGACACCAGAGACCCAGTACTTC.

This chain joins TRBV6-1 and TRBJ2-3, with 16 bases matching TRBD2. CDR1 MNHNS and CDR2 SASEGT come from the germline V gene. The V segment lost 8 bases and the J segment 0 bases; nucleotides outside the gene matches: 20. This CDR3 is built from 22 residues. CDR3 nucleotides: TGTGCCAGCGAAAGAAACAGGGCGCCGGGACTAGCGGGGGGGCGAAGCACAGATACGCAGTATTTT. Residues: CASERNRAPGLAGGRSTDTQYF.

This clonotype has just a few counts. V and J are TRBV7-9 and TRBJ1-4, with D unclear. CDR1 is SEHNR, CDR2 FQNEAQ, per germline (reference sequence). V was pared by 0 bases and J by 0 bases, with 5 bases between. The CDR3 has 15 residues. The CDR3 nucleotides are TGTGCCAGCAGCTTAGCTCACGCAACTAATGAAAAACTGTTTTTT. Translation gives CASSLAHATNEKLFF.

The rearrangement joins TRBV7-8 to TRBJ1-2, with D unresolved. This CDR3 is built from 15 residues. V gave up 0 bases and J gave up 3 bases, with 11 bases separating them. Germline V CDR1 and CDR2: SGHVS, FQNEAQ. The CDR3 region is CASSLASVKDYGYTF. Here the CDR3 DNA reads TGTGCCAGCAGCTTAGCTTCTGTTAAAGACTATGGCTACACCTTC.

This clonotype was found a few times. The gene calls are TRBV12-5 and TRBJ2-1, with 7 bases matching TRBD2. V lost 6 bases and J lost 0; bases outside the gene matches: 8. The CDR3 consists of 16 residues. Germline loops: CDR1 LGHNT, CDR2 FRNRAP. The CDR3 coding sequence is TGTGCTAGTGGCCCCCGGGGAGGGGCCTCCTACAATGAGCAGTTCTTC. Translated: CASGPRGGASYNEQFF. Combining the CDR3 with reference TRBV12-5 and TRBJ2-1 gives the whole variable domain DARVTQTPRHKVTEMGQEVTMRCQPILGHNTVFWYRQTMMQGLELLAYFRNRAPLDDSGMPKDRFSAEMPDATLATLKIQPSEPRDSAVYFCASGPRGGASYNEQFFGPGTRLTVL.

The rearrangement uses TRBV28 and TRBJ2-2; weak D call: TRBD2 (5 bases). CDR3 length: 15 amino acids. Germline CDR1 MDHEN, CDR2 SYDVKM. V was cut by 6 bases and J by 4 bases, with 15 bases left in between. This CDR3 is CASSLGWETTGELFF. The CDR3 DNA sequence: TGTGCCAGCAGCTTGGGATGGGAGACCACCGGGGAGCTGTTTTTT.

V is TRBV12-3 or TRBV12-4 and J is TRBJ1-5; 8 positions agree with TRBD1. The CDR3 runs to 14 residues. Trimming at V came to 6 bases and at J to 6 bases, leaving 7 bases not matched to a gene. The DNA of the CDR3 is TGTGCCAGCAGCCCCACAGGGGGACGTCAGCCCCAGCATTTT. Translated, it gives CASSPTGGRQPQHF.

The DNA of the CDR3 is TGCGCCAGCAGCGATAAGATCGGGGTCGGCTACACCTTC. This codes for CASSDKIGVGYTF. The chain is built from TRBV5-1 and TRBJ1-2; D is uncertain. The CDR3 is 13 amino acids. Trimming cost V 4 bases and J 8 bases, with 15 bases left between them. Germline-derived CDR1 and CDR2 are SGHRS and YFSETQ.

This clonotype was seen only a few times. The chain is built from TRBV6-2 or TRBV6-3 and TRBJ2-7, with D perhaps matching TRBD1 (6 bases). This CDR3 spans 12 amino acids. CDR1 MNHEY and CDR2 SVGEGT come from the germline V gene. The V gene lost 6 bases and the J gene lost 3 bases, with 9 bases spanning the gap. The CDR3 DNA reads as TGTGCCAGCAGCAGACAGGACTACGAGCAGTACGTC. Translating it yields CASSRQDYEQYV.

The sample holds many counts of this clonotype. The genes are TRBV5-1 and TRBJ1-2; unclear D gene. Germline-derived CDR1 and CDR2 are SGHRS and YFSETQ. The CDR3 sequence is 15 residues long. Trimming cost V 7 bases and J 4 bases, with 20 bases left between them. CDR3 in DNA: TGCGCCAGCCACAGAGAAGCCGGGTCCTTCTATGGCTACACCTTC. Protein product: CASHREAGSFYGYTF.

The rearrangement links TRBV7-6 to TRBJ2-4; D gene unclear. Deletions cut 8 bases from V and 7 bases from J, with 15 bases between. There are 13 residues in the CDR3. Germline lookup yields CDR1 SGHVS and CDR2 FNYEAQ. CDR3 protein: CASGETTGNIQYF. CDR3 bases: TGTGCCAGCGGGGAAACGACTGGGAACATTCAGTACTTC.

This clonotype was detected only once. CDR3 sequence reads: CASSLARQGPQNTEAFF. Written as DNA, the CDR3 is TGTGCCAGCAGCTTAGCCCGACAGGGTCCCCAGAACACTGAAGCTTTCTTT. The V and J genes are TRBV7-8 and TRBJ1-1, with 7 bases lining up with TRBD1. This CDR3 has 17 amino acids. Germline lookup yields CDR1 SGHVS and CDR2 FQNEAQ. V dropped 0 bases and J dropped 1; count of bases not matched to a gene: 8.

In its sample, this clonotype was seen a few times. The genes are TRBV27 and TRBJ1-6, with D perhaps TRBD1 (6 bases). Germline CDR1 reads MNHEY; CDR2 reads SMNVEV (reference sequence). V was clipped by 7 bases and J by 6 bases, with 10 bases between them. The CDR3 length is 13 residues. CDR3 sequence (DNA): TGTGCCAGCACCAGGGGAGGTAATTCACCCCTCCACTTT. It yields the protein CASTRGGNSPLHF.

The chain combines TRBV11-2 with TRBJ2-2; D is uncertain. The V gene's germline CDR1 is SGHAT and CDR2 FQNNGV. The CDR3 is 15 residues long. V shed 3 bases and J shed 2 bases, with 10 bases lying between them. CDR3 region: CASSFPGFNTGELFF. The CDR3 DNA reads TGTGCCAGCAGCTTTCCCGGATTTAACACCGGGGAGCTGTTTTTT.